This T cell receptor (beta chain) stems from a study of T cells in Graves' hyperthyroidism and ophthalmopathy. TCR beta CDR3 regions were amplified from RNA transcripts. First-round RT-PCR targeting the TCR CDR3 was performed with the HTBI primer set. Via MiXCR, TCRdb re-called the multiplex PCR reads, giving one row per CDR3 protein. Found here are about 480,000 distinct CDR3 sequences, approximately 14% of them singletons; the top ten hold 15% to 20%. The sample holds many counts of this clonotype. The CDR3 has 14 residues. With V trimmed by 8 bases and J by 2 bases, 5 bases remained unmatched. The specimen was blood. The rearrangement links TRBV12-3 or TRBV12-4 to TRBJ2-1; 8 bases line up with TRBD1. The clonotype comes from a woman in her late teens or twenties with Graves' hyperthyroidism. CDR3 protein: CASFPDRAYNEQFF. The CDR3 DNA reads TGTGCCAGCTTCCCGGACAGGGCCTACAATGAGCAGTTCTTC.